Below, one T cell receptor beta chain is given with its context. Its antigen remains unknown. This sample was taken from a study of Graves' ophthalmopathy and Graves' hyperthyroidism. The authors amplified TCR beta CDR3 regions, and they did so from RNA transcripts for repertoire sequencing. HTBI primers were employed in first-round RT-PCR, then a second-round multiplex PCR followed. TCRdb redid the calling of the multiplex PCR reads with MiXCR, one entry per CDR3 protein. The table lists around 670,000 distinct CDR3 sequences, roughly 40% of them singletons, with 44% in the top ten. There are 17 residues in the CDR3. The V gene's germline CDR1 is WSHSY and CDR2 SAAADI. V lost 0 bases, J lost 1 base, and 15 bases lay in between. Points from the study as a whole: The blood repertoire also included most expanded thyroid clonotypes above 0.001 frequency. Sensitivity reached just under 90% and specificity roughly 82% for a 13-signature model separating ophthalmopathy from stable hyperthyroidism.

Each donor who had ophthalmopathy showed moderate-to-severe activity, a CAS of ≥3, a NOSPECS of ≥4, and a duration under 3 months. The gene calls are TRBV10-2 and TRBJ1-2; a weak D match, TRBD1 (5 bases). This TCR derives from an adult man with Graves' ophthalmopathy. The sample comprised peripheral blood. DNA for the CDR3: TGCGCCAGCAGTGAGTCCTCCCGGACATACTTTAACTATGGCTACACCTTC. Amino acids: CASSESSRTYFNYGYTF.